This T cell receptor (beta chain) was obtained from a study of breast tumors, draining lymph nodes, adjacent tissues. Overall study findings and caveats: Most tumor T cells seemingly derive from lymph node, then expand in tumor.

The table lists this clonotype with many counts. Its specificity is unknown. A single record per CDR3 protein comes from TCRdb applying MiXCR to the multiplex PCR reads. Among some 22,000 distinct CDR3 sequences listed, 60% to 70% were seen once. CDR1 and CDR2 from the germline V gene are SGHDT and YYEEEE. The V end was cut by 0 bases, the J end by 2 bases, with 16 bases between. This CDR3 is built from 17 residues. The receptor was isolated from a female donor with breast cancer. Some clones in this sample may be carry-over from other donors' samples. Input material: tumor-adjacent breast tissue. This chain uses TRBV5-6 with TRBJ2-3; perhaps TRBD2 as D (6 bases). This CDR3 reads CASSLELLASSTDTQYF. In DNA, the CDR3 is TGTGCCAGCAGCTTGGAGCTTCTAGCGAGTTCCACAGATACGCAGTATTTT.